The TCR beta chain described here comes from a study of cytomegalovirus exposure and HLA in healthy donors. Study conclusions and caveats: Later analysis identified a missense DCLRE1C variant that was linked to TCR beta V- and J-gene trimming. A likely sequencing artifact accounted for one observed cluster of highly shared sequence variants.

PCR employed 60 Vbeta and 13 Jbeta primers. Here immunoSEQ multiplex PCR was the method, and the copy in TCRdb shows in-frame clones only, minus some. The sample has 100,000 to 150,000 clones; around 80% are singletons. This clone was observed once. Its antigen remains unidentified. The CDR3 extends over 15 amino acids. The germline V and J ends were trimmed by 5 bases and 8 bases, with 19 bases remaining between them. The germline CDR1 and CDR2 sequences are LGHNA and YNFKEQ. This clonotype was sampled from a woman younger than 35 in good health and CMV-seropositive. V usage is TRBV4-2 and J usage is TRBJ2-1, with TRBD1 as a possible D gene (7 bases). Sequenced: PBMCs. The CDR3 DNA follows: TGTGCCAGCAGCACACAGCAGGGGGGCATCGATGAGCAGTTCTTC. The encoded protein is CASSTQQGGIDEQFF.